This TCR beta chain was observed in a study of T cell clusters in autoimmune cytopenias (dated 2019 in TCRdb). As for the study more broadly: A mean age of approximately 50 years and a median age of around 60 years were recorded for the healthy donor controls, of whom about half of the roughly 45 were female. For primary cytopenia, about two dozen age-matched healthy donors were used as controls, and for secondary cytopenia, approximately 13 age-matched CLL patients were used as controls. Repertoires from autoimmune hepatitis patients were compared with those of about two dozen healthy donors matched for age and sex. The study aimed to test whether autoimmune cytopenia patients carry a disease-specific immune repertoire signature usable as a blood-based biomarker. Alongside healthy, CLL and autoimmune hepatitis controls, autoimmune cytopenia patients had their peripheral blood TRB and IGH repertoires sequenced at active disease and again during treatment follow-up. A median TRB sequencing depth of roughly 47,000 reads per sample was reached, and a median of around 2,300 distinct TRB clonotypes per sample was obtained.

This clonotype qualifies as medium-sized (0.01 to 0.1%) by its frequency, with no count on file. This clone's antigen is unknown. Including the terminal cysteine and phenylalanine, the CDR3 comprises 13 residues. The nucleotide record is missing. Per the germline V gene (reference sequence), LNHDA is the CDR1 and SQIVND is the CDR2. TRB amplification used roughly 250 ng of peripheral blood genomic DNA, around 40,000 genome equivalents, per sample. TRB rearrangements were amplified by multiplex PCR following a touch-down protocol, with the TRB-A and TRB-B primer pools mixed in one tube. Illumina adapters and sample indices were attached to the amplicons through two consecutive PCR reactions using Phusion HS II polymerase. Amplicons were gel-purified with the NucleoSpin Gel and PCR Clean-up kit, then quantified by Qubit and quality-checked on an Agilent 2100 Bioanalyzer. Libraries were sequenced on an Illumina MiSeq using 600-cycle, single-indexed, paired-end runs. The study's processing was this. Alignment and assembly of TRB reads were performed with MiXCR version 2.1.12 and the default MiXCR reference library. A clone was defined by each unique CDR3 nucleotide sequence, and analysis was restricted to productive sequences with at least two reads. Alpha-parameterized diversity profiles (alpha 0 to 5), including the Shannon (alpha 1) and Simpson (alpha 2) indices, were computed with an R script to assess repertoire diversity. The tcR package was used to compute combinatorial TRB VJ usage, which was then compared between cohorts by principal component analysis with ade4. Using GLIPH, TCRbeta CDR3s were clustered on pairs of cohorts matched for age and read depth, and a Wilcoxon test was used to compare cluster frequencies. One entry per CDR3 protein sequence results from the TCRdb reprocessing of the reads, with DNA left out. These V and J calls originate from TCRdb's pipeline instead of the authors' own analysis. The sample table holds some 6,900 distinct CDR3 sequences. Together, the top ten hold roughly 9.9% of the sample.

Paper-wide results and their limitations: TRB repertoire shifts, with less even repertoires observed in secondary cytopenia and CLL, were mostly attributed to lymphoma bias rather than autoimmunity. The T cell clusters were defined only in silico, and the functional role of the clusters was left to be validated experimentally. GLIPH results suggested that primary autoimmune cytopenia patients were missing physiological T cell clusters, with 50 or so clusters found only in healthy donors compared with about 16 found only in patients. Healthy donors had almost three times as many exclusive TRB clusters as active autoimmune hepatitis patients, a finding consistent with an autoimmunity-wide signature. The cluster-lack signature was not seen for secondary cytopenia versus CLL, apparently masked by the dominant lymphoma-associated repertoire.

These same records also appear under a second study, on T cell repertoires in aging, cancer and after chemotherapy. That second report states: Six donor age groups were covered, ranging from 30 or younger up to 70 or older, and each group contained at least three individuals. Control TCR repertoires from healthy donors were recorded over several months to years, and clear clonal overlap was observed across re-sampling. The full dataset contained several million TCR reads. Compared with age-matched healthy donors, untreated patients with either hematological or solid cancers had significantly lower TCR diversity in the blood along with higher clonality. Declining TCR diversity with age in healthy donors was mainly explained by loss of richness; in cancer patients, loss of evenness also contributed. Median generation probability increased over the chemotherapy interval in both cancer cohorts, suggesting repertoire reconstitution through rebound thymic output. According to the authors, the repertoire data do not permit conclusions about immunological memory after chemotherapy. To examine immunoaging and T cell reconstitution after chemotherapy, the study profiled TCR beta repertoires in peripheral blood from healthy donors and cancer patients. Alongside some 100 healthy donors serving as a reference group, the cohort included some 220 cancer patients, of whom about 94 had hematological cancers and some 130 had solid cancers. MiXCR versions 2.12 and 3.0.5 were used to process the TRB sequences. Repertoire metrics included Shannon diversity, evenness, clonality (one minus evenness), and alpha-parameterized diversity profiles from alpha 0 to 5. The IGoR algorithm was used to compute generation probabilities of clones in paired pre- and post-chemotherapy samples.

This chain joins TRBV19 to TRBJ2-5; the TRBD1 assignment by TCRdb is unverifiable without DNA. Sequencing used peripheral blood. This clonotype was sampled from a human donor in good health. The CDR3 protein: CASSMGQQETQYF.